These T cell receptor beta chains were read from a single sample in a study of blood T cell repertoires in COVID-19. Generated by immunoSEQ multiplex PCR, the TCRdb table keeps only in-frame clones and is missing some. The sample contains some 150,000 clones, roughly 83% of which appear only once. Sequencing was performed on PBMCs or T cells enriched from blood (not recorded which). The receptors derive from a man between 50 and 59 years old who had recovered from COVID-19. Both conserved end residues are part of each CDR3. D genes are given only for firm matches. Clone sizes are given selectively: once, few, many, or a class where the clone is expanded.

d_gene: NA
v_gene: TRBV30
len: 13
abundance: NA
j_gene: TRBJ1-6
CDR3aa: CAWEGQTYSPLHF
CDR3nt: TGTGCCTGGGAAGGACAGACCTATTCACCCCTCCACTTT

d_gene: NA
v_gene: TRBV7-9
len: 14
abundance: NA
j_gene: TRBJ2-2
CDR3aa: CASSFTLNTGELFF
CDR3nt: TGTGCCAGCAGCTTCACTCTCAACACCGGGGAGCTGTTTTTT

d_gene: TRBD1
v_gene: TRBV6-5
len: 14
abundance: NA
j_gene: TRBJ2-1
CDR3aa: CASSYRGRYNEQFF
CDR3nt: TGTGCCAGCAGTTACAGGGGGCGGTACAATGAGCAGTTCTTC

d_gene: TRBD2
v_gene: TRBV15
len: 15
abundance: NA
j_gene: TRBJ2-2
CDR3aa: CATSRKRGGFGELFF
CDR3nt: TGTGCCACCAGCAGGAAGCGGGGGGGCTTCGGGGAGCTGTTTTTT

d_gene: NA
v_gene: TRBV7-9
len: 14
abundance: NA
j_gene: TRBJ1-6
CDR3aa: CASSLGAGNSPLHF
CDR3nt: TGTGCCAGCAGCTTAGGGGCGGGGAATTCACCCCTCCACTTT

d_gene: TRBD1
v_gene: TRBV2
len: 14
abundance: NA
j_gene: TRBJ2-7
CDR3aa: CASSEDRGAYEQYF
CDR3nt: TGTGCCAGCAGTGAGGACAGGGGAGCCTACGAGCAGTACTTC

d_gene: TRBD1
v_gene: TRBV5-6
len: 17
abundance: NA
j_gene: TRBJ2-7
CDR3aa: CASTLRMGTGGLYEQYF
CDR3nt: TGTGCCAGCACCTTGAGGATGGGGACAGGGGGACTCTACGAGCAGTACTTC

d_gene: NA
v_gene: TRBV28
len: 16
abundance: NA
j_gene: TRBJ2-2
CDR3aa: CASSLWGAGNTGELFF
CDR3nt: TGTGCCAGCAGTTTATGGGGGGCGGGGAACACCGGGGAGCTGTTTTTT

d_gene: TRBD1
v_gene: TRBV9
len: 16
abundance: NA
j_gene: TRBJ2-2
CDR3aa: CASSPRTGPNTGELFF
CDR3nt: TGTGCCAGCAGCCCGCGGACAGGTCCGAACACCGGGGAGCTGTTTTTT

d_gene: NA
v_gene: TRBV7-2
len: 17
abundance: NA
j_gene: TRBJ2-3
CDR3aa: CASSFLGPGSVTDTQYF
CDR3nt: TGTGCCAGCAGCTTCCTGGGTCCAGGGTCAGTCACAGATACGCAGTATTTT

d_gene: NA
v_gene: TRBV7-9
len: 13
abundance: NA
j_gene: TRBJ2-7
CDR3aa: CASQAPLMYEQYF
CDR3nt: TGTGCCAGCCAGGCCCCCCTAATGTACGAGCAGTACTTC

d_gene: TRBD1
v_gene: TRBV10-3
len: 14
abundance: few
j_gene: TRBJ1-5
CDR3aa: CAISDEGAGQPQHF
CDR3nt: TGTGCCATCAGTGACGAGGGGGCAGGCCAGCCCCAGCATTTT

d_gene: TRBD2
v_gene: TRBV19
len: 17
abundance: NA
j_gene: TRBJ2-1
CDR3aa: CASSLGTGAGGPNEQFF
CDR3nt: TGTGCCAGTAGTTTAGGGACTGGGGCGGGGGGGCCCAATGAGCAGTTCTTC

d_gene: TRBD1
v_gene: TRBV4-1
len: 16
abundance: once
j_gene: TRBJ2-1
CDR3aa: CASSQDLGQGNNEQFF
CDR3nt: TGCGCCAGCAGCCAAGATCTGGGACAGGGGAATAATGAGCAGTTCTTC

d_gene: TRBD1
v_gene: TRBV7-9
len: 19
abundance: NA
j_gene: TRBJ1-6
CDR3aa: CASSPPLSRDRVRGSPLHF
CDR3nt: TGTGCCAGCAGCCCGCCCCTCTCTCGAGACAGGGTTAGGGGTTCACCCCTCCACTTT

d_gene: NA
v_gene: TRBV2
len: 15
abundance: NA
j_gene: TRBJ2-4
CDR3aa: CASKLGDIAKNIQYF
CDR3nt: TGTGCCAGCAAGCTAGGGGATATAGCCAAAAACATTCAGTACTTC

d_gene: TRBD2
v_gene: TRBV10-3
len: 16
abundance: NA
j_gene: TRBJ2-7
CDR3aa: CAISEGTSGGGYEQYF
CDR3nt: TGTGCCATCAGTGAGGGGACTAGCGGGGGGGGTTACGAGCAGTACTTC

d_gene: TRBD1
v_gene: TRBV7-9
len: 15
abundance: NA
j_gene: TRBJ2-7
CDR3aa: CASSSGTGALWEQYF
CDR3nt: TGTGCCAGCAGCTCCGGGACAGGGGCACTTTGGGAGCAGTACTTC

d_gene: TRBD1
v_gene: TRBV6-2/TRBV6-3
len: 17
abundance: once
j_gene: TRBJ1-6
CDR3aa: CASSYPTQGENNSPLHF
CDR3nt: TGTGCCAGCAGTTACCCGACCCAGGGGGAAAATAATTCACCCCTCCACTTT

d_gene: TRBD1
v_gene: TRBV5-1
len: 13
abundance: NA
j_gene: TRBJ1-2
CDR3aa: CASSLGTGNGYTF
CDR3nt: TGCGCCAGCAGCCTGGGGACAGGGAATGGCTACACCTTC

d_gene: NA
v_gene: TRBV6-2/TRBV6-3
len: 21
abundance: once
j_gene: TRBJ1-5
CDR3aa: CASSHRGDKTGAPYSNQPQHF
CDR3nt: TGTGCCAGCAGCCACCGGGGAGATAAGACAGGTGCCCCCTATAGCAATCAGCCCCAGCATTTT

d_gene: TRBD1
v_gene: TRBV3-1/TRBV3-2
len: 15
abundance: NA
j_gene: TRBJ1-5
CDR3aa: CASSLGTGGNQPQHF
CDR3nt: TGTGCCAGCAGCCTTGGGACAGGCGGTAATCAGCCCCAGCATTTT

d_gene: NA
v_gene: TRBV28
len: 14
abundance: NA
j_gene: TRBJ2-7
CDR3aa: CASSRPTDSYEQYF
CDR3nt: TGTGCCAGCAGTCGCCCGACAGACTCCTACGAGCAGTACTTC

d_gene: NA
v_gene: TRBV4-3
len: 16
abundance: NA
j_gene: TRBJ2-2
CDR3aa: CASSQDPGDGAGELFF
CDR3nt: TGCGCCAGCAGCCAAGATCCGGGGGACGGTGCCGGGGAGCTGTTTTTT

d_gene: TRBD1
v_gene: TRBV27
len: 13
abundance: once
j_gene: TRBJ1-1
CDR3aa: CASTPRTGSEAFF
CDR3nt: TGTGCCAGCACCCCTAGGACAGGGAGTGAAGCTTTCTTT

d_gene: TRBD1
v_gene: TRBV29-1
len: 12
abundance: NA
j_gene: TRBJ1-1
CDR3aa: CSVEGTGSEAFF
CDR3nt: TGCAGCGTTGAAGGGACAGGGTCTGAAGCTTTCTTT

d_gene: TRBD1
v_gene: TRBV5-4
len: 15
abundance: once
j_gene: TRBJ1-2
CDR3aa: CASRLDRNTNYGYTF
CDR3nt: TGTGCCAGCAGACTGGACAGGAATACTAACTATGGCTACACCTTC

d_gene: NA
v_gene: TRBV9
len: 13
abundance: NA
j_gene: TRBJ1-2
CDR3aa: CASSGSREYGYTF
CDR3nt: TGTGCCAGCAGCGGATCCAGGGAATATGGCTACACCTTC

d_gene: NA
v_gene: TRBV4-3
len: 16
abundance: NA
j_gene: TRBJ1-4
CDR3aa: CASSQGQGRWNEKLFF
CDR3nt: TGCGCCAGCAGCCAAGGCCAGGGGAGATGGAACGAAAAACTGTTTTTT

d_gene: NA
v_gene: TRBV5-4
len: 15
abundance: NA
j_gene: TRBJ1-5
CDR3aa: CASSRGQGKDQPQHF
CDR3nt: TGTGCCAGCAGCCGAGGGCAGGGGAAGGATCAGCCCCAGCATTTT

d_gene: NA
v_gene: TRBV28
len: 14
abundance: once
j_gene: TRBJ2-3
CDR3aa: CASSSEPTGDTQYF
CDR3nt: TGTGCCAGCAGTTCGGAGCCTACAGGGGATACGCAGTATTTT

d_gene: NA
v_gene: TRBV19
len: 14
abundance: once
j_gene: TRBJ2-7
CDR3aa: CASSISTGSYEQYF
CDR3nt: TGTGCCAGTAGTATTTCAACAGGGAGCTACGAGCAGTACTTC

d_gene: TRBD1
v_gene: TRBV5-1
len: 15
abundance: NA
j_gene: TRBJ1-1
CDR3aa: CASSANTGGSTEAFF
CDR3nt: TGCGCCAGCAGCGCAAACACAGGGGGAAGTACTGAAGCTTTCTTT

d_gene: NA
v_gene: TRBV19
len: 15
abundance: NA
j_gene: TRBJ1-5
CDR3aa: CASSIWRKPNQPQHF
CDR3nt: TGTGCCAGTAGTATATGGAGGAAACCTAATCAGCCCCAGCATTTT

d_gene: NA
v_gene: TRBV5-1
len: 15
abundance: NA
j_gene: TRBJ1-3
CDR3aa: CASSPLGDSGNTIYF
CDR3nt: TGCGCCAGCAGCCCCCTAGGGGACTCTGGAAACACCATATATTTT

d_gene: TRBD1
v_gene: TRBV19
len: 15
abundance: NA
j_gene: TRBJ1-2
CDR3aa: CASSSRTGRDYGYTF
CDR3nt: TGTGCCAGTAGTTCGCGGACAGGGCGGGACTATGGCTACACCTTC

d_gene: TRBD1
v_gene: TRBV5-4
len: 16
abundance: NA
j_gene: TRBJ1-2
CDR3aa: CASSSMDRGQDYGYTF
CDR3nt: TGTGCCAGCAGCTCGATGGACAGGGGTCAGGACTATGGCTACACCTTC

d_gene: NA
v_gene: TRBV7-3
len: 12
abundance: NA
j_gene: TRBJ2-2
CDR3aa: CASSLHQGELFF
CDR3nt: TGTGCCAGCAGCTTACATCAGGGGGAGCTGTTTTTT

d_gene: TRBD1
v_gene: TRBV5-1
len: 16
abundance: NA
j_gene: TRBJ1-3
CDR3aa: CASSRTGGAEGNTIYF
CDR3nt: TGCGCCAGCAGCCGGACAGGGGGCGCGGAAGGAAACACCATATATTTT

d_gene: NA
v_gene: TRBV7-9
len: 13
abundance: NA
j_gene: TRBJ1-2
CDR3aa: CASGKGGAHGYTF
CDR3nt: TGTGCCAGCGGCAAGGGGGGGGCTCATGGCTACACCTTC

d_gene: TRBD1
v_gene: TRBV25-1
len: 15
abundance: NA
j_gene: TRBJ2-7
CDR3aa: CASSDPGQGDYEQYF
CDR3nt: TGTGCCAGCAGTGACCCCGGACAGGGGGACTACGAGCAGTACTTC

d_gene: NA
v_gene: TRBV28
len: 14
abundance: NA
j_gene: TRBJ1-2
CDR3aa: CASSSRARDGGYTF
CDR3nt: TGTGCCAGCAGTTCCCGGGCGCGGGACGGTGGCTACACCTTC

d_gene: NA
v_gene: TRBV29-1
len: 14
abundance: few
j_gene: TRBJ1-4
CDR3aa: CSVAVGRANEKLFF
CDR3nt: TGCAGCGTGGCGGTGGGCAGGGCTAATGAAAAACTGTTTTTT

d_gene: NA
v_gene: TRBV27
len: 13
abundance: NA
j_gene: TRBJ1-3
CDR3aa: CASSRQVGDTIYF
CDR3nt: TGTGCCAGCAGTCGACAGGTTGGGGACACCATATATTTT

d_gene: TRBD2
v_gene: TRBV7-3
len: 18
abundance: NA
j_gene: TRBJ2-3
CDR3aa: CASSMTSGGPDQRDTQYF
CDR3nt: TGTGCCAGCAGCATGACTAGCGGGGGGCCAGATCAGAGAGATACGCAGTATTTT

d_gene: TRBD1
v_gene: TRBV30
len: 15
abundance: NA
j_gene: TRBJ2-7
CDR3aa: CAWSLGQGVSYEQYF
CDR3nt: TGTGCCTGGAGCCTAGGACAGGGGGTGTCCTACGAGCAGTACTTC

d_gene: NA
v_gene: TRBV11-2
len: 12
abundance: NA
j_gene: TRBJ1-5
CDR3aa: CASSNNNQPQHF
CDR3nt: TGTGCCAGCAGCAATAATAATCAGCCCCAGCATTTT

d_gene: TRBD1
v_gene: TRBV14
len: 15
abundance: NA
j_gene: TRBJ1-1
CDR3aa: CASSPWTGGVTEAFF
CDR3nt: TGTGCCAGCAGCCCGTGGACAGGGGGGGTGACTGAAGCTTTCTTT

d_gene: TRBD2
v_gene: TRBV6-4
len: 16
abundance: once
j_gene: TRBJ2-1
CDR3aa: CASSDSGTSDYNEQFF
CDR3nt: TGTGCCAGCAGTGACTCCGGGACTAGCGATTACAATGAGCAGTTCTTC

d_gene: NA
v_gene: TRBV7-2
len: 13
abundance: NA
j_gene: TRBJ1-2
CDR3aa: CASSLGGNYGYTF
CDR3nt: TGTGCCAGCAGCTTAGGAGGGAACTATGGCTACACCTTC

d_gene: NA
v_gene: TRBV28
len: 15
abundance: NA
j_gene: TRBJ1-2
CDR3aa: CASARGGQINYGYTF
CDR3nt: TGTGCCAGCGCAAGAGGGGGACAAATTAACTATGGCTACACCTTC

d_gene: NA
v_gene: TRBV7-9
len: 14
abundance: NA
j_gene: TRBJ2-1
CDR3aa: CASNPGQSYNEQFF
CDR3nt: TGTGCCAGCAACCCCGGACAGAGCTACAATGAGCAGTTCTTC

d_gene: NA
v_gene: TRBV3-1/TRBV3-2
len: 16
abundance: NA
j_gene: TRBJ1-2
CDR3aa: CASSPRGREANYGYTF
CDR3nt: TGTGCCAGCAGCCCACGGGGCAGGGAGGCTAACTATGGCTACACCTTC

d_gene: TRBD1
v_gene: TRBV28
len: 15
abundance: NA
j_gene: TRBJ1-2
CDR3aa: CASSLGTGRDYGYTF
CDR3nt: TGTGCCAGCAGTTTGGGGACAGGGAGGGACTATGGCTACACCTTC

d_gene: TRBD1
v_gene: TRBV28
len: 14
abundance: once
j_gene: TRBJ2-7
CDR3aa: CASYPGTGDHEQYF
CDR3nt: TGTGCCAGCTACCCCGGGACAGGGGATCACGAGCAGTACTTC

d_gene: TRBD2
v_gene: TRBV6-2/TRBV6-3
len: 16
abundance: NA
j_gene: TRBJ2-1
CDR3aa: CASSSVLAGGPNEQFF
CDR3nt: TGTGCCAGCAGTTCTGTCCTAGCGGGGGGGCCCAATGAGCAGTTCTTC

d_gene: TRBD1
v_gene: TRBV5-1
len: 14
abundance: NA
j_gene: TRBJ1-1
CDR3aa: CASSLGGGETEAFF
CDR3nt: TGCGCCAGCAGCTTGGGAGGGGGCGAGACTGAAGCTTTCTTT

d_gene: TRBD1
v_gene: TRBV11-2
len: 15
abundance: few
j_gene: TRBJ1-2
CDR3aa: CASSPGQGAGYGYTF
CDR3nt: TGTGCCAGCAGCCCGGGACAGGGGGCAGGCTATGGCTACACCTTC

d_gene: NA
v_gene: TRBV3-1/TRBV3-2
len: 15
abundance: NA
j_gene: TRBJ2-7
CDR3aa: CASSQEAGGHYEQYF
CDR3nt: TGTGCCAGCAGCCAAGAGGCAGGGGGGCACTACGAGCAGTACTTC